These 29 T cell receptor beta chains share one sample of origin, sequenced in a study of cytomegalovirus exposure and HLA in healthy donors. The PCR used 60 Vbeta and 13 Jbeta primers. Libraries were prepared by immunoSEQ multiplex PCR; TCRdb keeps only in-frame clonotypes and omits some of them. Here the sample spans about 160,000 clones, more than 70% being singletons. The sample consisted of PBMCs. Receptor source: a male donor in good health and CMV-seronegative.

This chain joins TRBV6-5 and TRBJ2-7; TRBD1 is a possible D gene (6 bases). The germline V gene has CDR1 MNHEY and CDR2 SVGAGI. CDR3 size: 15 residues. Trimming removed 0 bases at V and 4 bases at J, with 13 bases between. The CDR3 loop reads CASSYSRAGDYEQYF. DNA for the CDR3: TGTGCCAGCAGTTACTCCCGGGCAGGGGATTACGAGCAGTACTTC.

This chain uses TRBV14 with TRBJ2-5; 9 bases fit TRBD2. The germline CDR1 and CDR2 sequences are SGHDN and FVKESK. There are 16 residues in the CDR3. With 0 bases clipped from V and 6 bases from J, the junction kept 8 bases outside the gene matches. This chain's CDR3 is CASSQEGSGGQKTQYF. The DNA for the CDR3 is TGTGCCAGCAGCCAAGAGGGCAGCGGGGGGCAGAAGACCCAGTACTTC.

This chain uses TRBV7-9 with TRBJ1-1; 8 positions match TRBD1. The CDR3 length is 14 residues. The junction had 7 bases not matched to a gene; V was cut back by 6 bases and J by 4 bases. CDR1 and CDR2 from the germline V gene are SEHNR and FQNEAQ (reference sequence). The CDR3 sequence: CASSRGQGTTEAFF. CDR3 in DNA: TGTGCCAGCAGTCGTGGACAGGGCACCACTGAAGCTTTCTTT.

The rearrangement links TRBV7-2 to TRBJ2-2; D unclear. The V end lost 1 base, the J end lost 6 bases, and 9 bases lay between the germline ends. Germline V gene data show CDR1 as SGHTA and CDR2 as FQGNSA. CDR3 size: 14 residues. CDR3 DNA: TGTGCCAGCAGCTTAGACACCCATGCCGGGGAGCTGTTTTTT. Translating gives CASSLDTHAGELFF.

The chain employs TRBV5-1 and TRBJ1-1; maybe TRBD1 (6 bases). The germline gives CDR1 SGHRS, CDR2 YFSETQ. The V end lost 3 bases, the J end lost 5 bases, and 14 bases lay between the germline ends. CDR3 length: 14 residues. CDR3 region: CASSSGQPLTEAFF. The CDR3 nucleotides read TGCGCCAGCAGCTCCGGACAGCCCCTAACTGAAGCTTTCTTT.

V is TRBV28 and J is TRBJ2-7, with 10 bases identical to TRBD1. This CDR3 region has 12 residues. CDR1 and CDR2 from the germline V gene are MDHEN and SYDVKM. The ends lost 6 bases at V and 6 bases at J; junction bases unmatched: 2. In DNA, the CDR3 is TGTGCCAGCAGGGGACAGGGGTTCGAGCAGTACTTC. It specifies CASRGQGFEQYF.

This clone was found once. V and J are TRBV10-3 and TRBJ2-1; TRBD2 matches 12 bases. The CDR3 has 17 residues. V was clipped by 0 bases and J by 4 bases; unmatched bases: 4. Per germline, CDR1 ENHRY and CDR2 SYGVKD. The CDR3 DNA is TGTGCCATCAGTGAGTCCCCGGGACTAGCGGGTTACAATGAGCAGTTCTTC. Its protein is CAISESPGLAGYNEQFF.

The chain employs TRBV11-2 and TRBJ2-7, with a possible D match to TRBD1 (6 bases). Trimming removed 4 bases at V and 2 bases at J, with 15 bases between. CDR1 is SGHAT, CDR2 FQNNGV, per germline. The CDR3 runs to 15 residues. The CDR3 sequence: CASSYEHGTPYEQYF. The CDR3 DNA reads TGTGCCAGCAGCTACGAACATGGGACACCCTACGAGCAGTACTTC.

This CDR3 is CASSIQGSSYEQYF. CDR3 DNA: TGTGCCAGTAGTATTCAAGGGAGCTCCTACGAGCAGTACTTC. The chain is built from TRBV19 and TRBJ2-5, with a possible D match to TRBD2 (5 bases). The J call may be in error: the DNA end matches TRBJ2-7 better. This CDR3 is 14 amino acids long. In germline, CDR1 is LNHDA, CDR2 SQIVND (reference sequence).

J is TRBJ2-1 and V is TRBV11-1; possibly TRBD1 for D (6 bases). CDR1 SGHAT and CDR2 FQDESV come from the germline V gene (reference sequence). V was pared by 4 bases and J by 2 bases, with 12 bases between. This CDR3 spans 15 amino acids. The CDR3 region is CASSWSEGAYNEQFF. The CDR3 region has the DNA TGTGCCAGCAGCTGGTCTGAGGGGGCCTACAATGAGCAGTTCTTC.

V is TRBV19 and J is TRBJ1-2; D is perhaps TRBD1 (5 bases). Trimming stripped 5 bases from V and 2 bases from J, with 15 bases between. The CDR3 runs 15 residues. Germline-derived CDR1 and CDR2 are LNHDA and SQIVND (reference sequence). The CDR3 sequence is CASSSILTVNYGYTF. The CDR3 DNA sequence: TGTGCCAGTAGTTCGATACTGACAGTAAACTATGGCTACACCTTC.

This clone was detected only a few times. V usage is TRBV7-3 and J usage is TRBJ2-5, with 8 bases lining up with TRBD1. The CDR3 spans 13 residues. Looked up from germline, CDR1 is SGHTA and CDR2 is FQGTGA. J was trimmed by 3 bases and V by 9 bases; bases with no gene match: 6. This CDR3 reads CASSNRGEETQYF. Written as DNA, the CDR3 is TGTGCCAGTTCGAACAGGGGGGAAGAGACCCAGTACTTC.

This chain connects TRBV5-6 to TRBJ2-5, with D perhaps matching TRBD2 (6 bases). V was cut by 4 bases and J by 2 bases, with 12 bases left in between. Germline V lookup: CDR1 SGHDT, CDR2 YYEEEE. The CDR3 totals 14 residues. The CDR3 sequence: CASSRWGDQETQYF. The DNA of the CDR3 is TGTGCCAGCAGCCGCTGGGGGGATCAAGAGACCCAGTACTTC. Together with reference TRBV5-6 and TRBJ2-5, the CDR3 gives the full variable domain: DAGVTQSPTHLIKTRGQQVTLRCSPKSGHDTVSWYQQALGQGPQFIFQYYEEEERQRGNFPDRFSGHQFPNYSSELNVNALLLGDSALYLCASSRWGDQETQYFGPGTRLLVL.

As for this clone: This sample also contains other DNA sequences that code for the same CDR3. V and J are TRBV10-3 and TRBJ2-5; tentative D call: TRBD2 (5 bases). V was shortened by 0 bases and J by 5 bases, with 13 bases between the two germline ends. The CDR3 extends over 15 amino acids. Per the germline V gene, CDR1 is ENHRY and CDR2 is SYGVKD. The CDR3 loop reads CAISESNRGLETQYF. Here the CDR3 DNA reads TGTGCCATCAGTGAGTCGAATAGAGGGCTGGAGACCCAGTACTTC.

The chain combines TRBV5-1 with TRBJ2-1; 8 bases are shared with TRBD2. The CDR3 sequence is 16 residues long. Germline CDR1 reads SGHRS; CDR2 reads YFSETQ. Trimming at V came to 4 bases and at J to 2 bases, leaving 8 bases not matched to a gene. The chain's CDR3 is CASSLVAGNTYNEQFF. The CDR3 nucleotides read TGCGCCAGCAGCCTGGTAGCGGGAAATACCTACAATGAGCAGTTCTTC.

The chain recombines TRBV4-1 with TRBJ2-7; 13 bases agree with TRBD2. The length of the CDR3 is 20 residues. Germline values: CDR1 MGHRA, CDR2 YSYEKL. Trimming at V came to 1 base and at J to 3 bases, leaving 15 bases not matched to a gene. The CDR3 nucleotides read TGCGCCAGCAGCCAAGGGATACCGGGACTAGCGGGGCCCTTGGACTACGAGCAGTACTTC. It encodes CASSQGIPGLAGPLDYEQYF.

The CDR3 nucleotides are TGTGCTACCTCACCCGGACAGTCCCCCTACAATGAGCAGTTCTTC. Translating gives CATSPGQSPYNEQFF. The genes are TRBV12-5 and TRBJ2-1; a possible D gene is TRBD1 (6 bases). The CDR3 contains 15 residues. The V and J ends lost 10 bases and 2 bases respectively, with 18 bases between them. Germline V gives CDR1 LGHNT, CDR2 FRNRAP.

The CDR3 nucleotides are TGTGCCAGCAGCTTAGCGTTCAGGGATGGAAAACTGTTTTTT. Its translation is CASSLAFRDGKLFF. The J gene is TRBJ1-4, the V gene TRBV7-8; D is possibly TRBD1 (5 bases). Germline V gene sequence: CDR1 SGHVS, CDR2 FQNEAQ. The CDR3 runs 14 residues. Trimming removed 0 bases from V and 10 bases from J, with 12 bases in between.

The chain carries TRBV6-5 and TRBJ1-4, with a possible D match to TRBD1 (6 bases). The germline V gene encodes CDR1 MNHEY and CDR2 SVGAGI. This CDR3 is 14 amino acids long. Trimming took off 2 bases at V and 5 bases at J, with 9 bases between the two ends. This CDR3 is CASSYGDRNEKLFF. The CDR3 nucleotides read TGTGCCAGCAGTTACGGCGACAGGAATGAAAAACTGTTTTTT.

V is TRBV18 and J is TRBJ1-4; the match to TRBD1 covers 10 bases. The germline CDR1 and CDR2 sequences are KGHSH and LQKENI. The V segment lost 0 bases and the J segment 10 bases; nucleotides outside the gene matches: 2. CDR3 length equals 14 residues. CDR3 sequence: CASSPPGQGGKLFF. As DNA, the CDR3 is TGTGCCAGCTCACCACCCGGACAGGGGGGAAAACTGTTTTTT.

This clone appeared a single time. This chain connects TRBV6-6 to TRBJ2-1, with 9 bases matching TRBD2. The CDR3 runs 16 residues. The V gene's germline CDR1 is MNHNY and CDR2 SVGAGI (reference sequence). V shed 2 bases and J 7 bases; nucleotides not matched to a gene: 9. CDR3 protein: CASSYTAGGPGNEQFF. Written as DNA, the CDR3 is TGTGCCAGCAGTTACACTGCGGGGGGGCCGGGGAATGAGCAGTTCTTC.

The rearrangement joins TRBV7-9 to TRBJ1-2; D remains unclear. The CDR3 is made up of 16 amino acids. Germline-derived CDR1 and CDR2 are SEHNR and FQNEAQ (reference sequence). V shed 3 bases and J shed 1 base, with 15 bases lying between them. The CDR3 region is CASSFQYSGSNYGYTF. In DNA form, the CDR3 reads TGTGCCAGCAGCTTCCAATACTCCGGGAGTAACTATGGCTACACCTTC.

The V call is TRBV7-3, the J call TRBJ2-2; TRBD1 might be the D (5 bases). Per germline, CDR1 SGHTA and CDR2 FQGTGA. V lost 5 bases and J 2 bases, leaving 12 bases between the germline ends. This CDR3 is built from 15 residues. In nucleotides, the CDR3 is TGTGCCAGCAGCCCGCGGACACTAAACACCGGGGAGCTGTTTTTT. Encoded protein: CASSPRTLNTGELFF.

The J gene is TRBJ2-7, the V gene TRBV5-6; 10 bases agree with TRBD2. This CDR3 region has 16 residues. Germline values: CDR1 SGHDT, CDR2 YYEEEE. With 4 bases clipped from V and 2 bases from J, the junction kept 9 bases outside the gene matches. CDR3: CASSRIRTSGAYEQYF. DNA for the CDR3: TGTGCCAGCAGCCGGATACGGACTAGCGGCGCCTACGAGCAGTACTTC.

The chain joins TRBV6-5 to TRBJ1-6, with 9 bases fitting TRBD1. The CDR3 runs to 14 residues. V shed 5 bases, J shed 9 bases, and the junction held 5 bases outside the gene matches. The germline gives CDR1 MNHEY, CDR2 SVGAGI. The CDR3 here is CASSRDRVPSPLHF. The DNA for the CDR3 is TGTGCCAGCAGTCGGGACAGGGTCCCTTCACCCCTCCACTTT.

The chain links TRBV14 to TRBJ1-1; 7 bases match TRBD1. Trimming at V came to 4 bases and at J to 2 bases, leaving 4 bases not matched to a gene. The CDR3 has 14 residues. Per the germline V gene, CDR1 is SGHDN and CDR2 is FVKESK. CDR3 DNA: TGTGCCAGCAGCCTCCCAGGGGGTAACACTGAAGCTTTCTTT. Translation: CASSLPGGNTEAFF.

The CDR3 loop is CASSDQPGQPYNEQFF. CDR3 nucleotide sequence: TGTGCCAGCAGCGACCAACCGGGACAGCCTTACAATGAGCAGTTCTTC. The rearrangement joins TRBV5-6 to TRBJ2-1; TRBD1 agrees at 7 bases. Germline V CDR1 and CDR2: SGHDT, YYEEEE. Trimming cost V 4 bases and J 4 bases; bases outside gene matches: 11. CDR3 length: 16 amino acids.

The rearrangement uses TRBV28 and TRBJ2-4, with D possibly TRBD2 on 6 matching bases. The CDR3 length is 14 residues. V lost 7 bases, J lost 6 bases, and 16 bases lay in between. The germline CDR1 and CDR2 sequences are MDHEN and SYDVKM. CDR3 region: CASTESGLLNIQYF. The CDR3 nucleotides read TGTGCCAGCACCGAATCGGGACTCCTAAACATTCAGTACTTC.

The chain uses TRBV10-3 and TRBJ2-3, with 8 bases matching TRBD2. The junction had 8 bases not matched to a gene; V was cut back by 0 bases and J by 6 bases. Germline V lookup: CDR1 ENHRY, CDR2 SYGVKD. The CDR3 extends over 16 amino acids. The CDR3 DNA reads TGTGCCATCAGTGAGTCGAGGAGCACGGGAGGGGATACGCAGTATTTT. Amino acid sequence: CAISESRSTGGDTQYF.